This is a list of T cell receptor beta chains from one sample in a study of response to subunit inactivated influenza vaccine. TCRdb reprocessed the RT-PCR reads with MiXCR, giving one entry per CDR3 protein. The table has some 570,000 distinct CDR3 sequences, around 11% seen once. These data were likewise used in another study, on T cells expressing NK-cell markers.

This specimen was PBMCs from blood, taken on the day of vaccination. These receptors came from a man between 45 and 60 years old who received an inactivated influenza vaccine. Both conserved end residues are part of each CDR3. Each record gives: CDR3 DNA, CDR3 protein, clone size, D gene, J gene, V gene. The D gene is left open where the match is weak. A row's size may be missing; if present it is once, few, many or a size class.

DNA: TGTGCCAGCAGCCACGACCGCGGCTACACCTTC; CDR3: CASSHDRGYTF; size: .; D: .; J: TRBJ1-2; V: TRBV3-1
DNA: TGTGCCAGCAGCCAGTCGGGTCCGGAAGCTTTCTTT; CDR3: CASSQSGPEAFF; size: few; D: .; J: TRBJ1-1; V: TRBV7-9
DNA: TGTGCCAGCAGACCGGGCCTTAGGGTCGGTGAGCAGTTCTTC; CDR3: CASRPGLRVGEQFF; size: .; D: .; J: TRBJ2-1; V: TRBV2
DNA: TGTGCCAGTAGCTCACTCCAGAACACCGGGGAGCTGTTTTTT; CDR3: CASSSLQNTGELFF; size: few; D: .; J: TRBJ2-2; V: TRBV19
DNA: TGTGCCAGCAGCTCGCGGCGGGGGAGAAACACCGGGGAGCTGTTTTTT; CDR3: CASSSRRGRNTGELFF; size: .; D: TRBD2; J: TRBJ2-2; V: TRBV7-9
DNA: TGTGCCAGCAGTTCCATACGACGGGTGACGGGGCCCCAGCATTTT; CDR3: CASSSIRRVTGPQHF; size: many; D: .; J: TRBJ1-5; V: TRBV12-3/TRBV12-4
DNA: TGCAGTCCCAGACTGGAAGAGACCCAGTACTTC; CDR3: CSPRLEETQYF; size: .; D: .; J: TRBJ2-5; V: TRBV20-1
DNA: TGCGCCAGCAGCCGGGCGTGGACGAACAGGGGACCCTCTGGGGCCAACGTCCTGACTTTC; CDR3: CASSRAWTNRGPSGANVLTF; size: .; D: TRBD1; J: TRBJ2-6; V: TRBV5-1
DNA: TGCAGTGCTAGTTCAACAGGTTCTGAAGCTTTCTTT; CDR3: CSASSTGSEAFF; size: .; D: .; J: TRBJ1-1; V: TRBV20-1
DNA: TGTGCCTGGACCTCTAACAGGGGATTCGGTGGAAACACCATATATTTT; CDR3: CAWTSNRGFGGNTIYF; size: .; D: TRBD1; J: TRBJ1-3; V: TRBV30
DNA: TGTGCCAGCAGTGCTTTAGCGGGGGGGCGCACAGATACGCAGTATTTT; CDR3: CASSALAGGRTDTQYF; size: few; D: TRBD2; J: TRBJ2-3; V: TRBV28
DNA: TGCGCCAGCAGCCGCCAGGAGAGGGGCACTGAAGCTTTCTTT; CDR3: CASSRQERGTEAFF; size: .; D: .; J: TRBJ1-1; V: TRBV4-3
DNA: TGTGCCAGCAGCCGTGGCTTACAGGGGATAGGGACAGATACGCAGTATTTT; CDR3: CASSRGLQGIGTDTQYF; size: few; D: TRBD1; J: TRBJ2-3; V: TRBV5-8
DNA: TGTGCCAGCAGCTTAGCCGGGACTAGCGGACGGGAGACCCAGTACTTC; CDR3: CASSLAGTSGRETQYF; size: many; D: TRBD2; J: TRBJ2-5; V: TRBV7-2
DNA: TGCAGTGCTAGCCTAGCCTACGAGCAGTACTTC; CDR3: CSASLAYEQYF; size: .; D: .; J: TRBJ2-7; V: TRBV20-1
DNA: TGTGCCAGCAGCCGTGGATCTACCTACGAGCAGTACTTC; CDR3: CASSRGSTYEQYF; size: .; D: .; J: TRBJ2-7; V: TRBV27
DNA: TGTGCCAGCTCCTCCACACGCGGGGACTACGAGCAGTACTTC; CDR3: CASSSTRGDYEQYF; size: .; D: .; J: TRBJ2-7; V: TRBV18
DNA: TGTGCCAGCAGGCTCCCCCCCGGGGAGCTGTTTTTT; CDR3: CASRLPPGELFF; size: .; D: .; J: TRBJ2-2; V: TRBV6-2/TRBV6-3
DNA: TGTGCCAGCATGGAACTAACTTACAATGAGCAGTTCTTC; CDR3: CASMELTYNEQFF; size: .; D: .; J: TRBJ2-1; V: TRBV27
DNA: TGTGCCAGCACCGAACAGGGGGCCGGTCAGCCCCAGCATTTT; CDR3: CASTEQGAGQPQHF; size: .; D: TRBD1; J: TRBJ1-5; V: TRBV28
DNA: TGTGCCAGCAGTTTCCTAGGAGGGGTGGGCACAGATACGCAGTATTTT; CDR3: CASSFLGGVGTDTQYF; size: .; D: .; J: TRBJ2-3; V: TRBV12-3/TRBV12-4
DNA: TGTGCCAGCAGCTTAATGGGCGGGGGGGCGGATACGCAGTATTTT; CDR3: CASSLMGGGADTQYF; size: .; D: TRBD2; J: TRBJ2-3; V: TRBV7-2
DNA: TGTGCCAGCAGTTCCGCCTTGGGGGGGGGCCACGAGCAGTACTTC; CDR3: CASSSALGGGHEQYF; size: .; D: .; J: TRBJ2-7; V: TRBV27